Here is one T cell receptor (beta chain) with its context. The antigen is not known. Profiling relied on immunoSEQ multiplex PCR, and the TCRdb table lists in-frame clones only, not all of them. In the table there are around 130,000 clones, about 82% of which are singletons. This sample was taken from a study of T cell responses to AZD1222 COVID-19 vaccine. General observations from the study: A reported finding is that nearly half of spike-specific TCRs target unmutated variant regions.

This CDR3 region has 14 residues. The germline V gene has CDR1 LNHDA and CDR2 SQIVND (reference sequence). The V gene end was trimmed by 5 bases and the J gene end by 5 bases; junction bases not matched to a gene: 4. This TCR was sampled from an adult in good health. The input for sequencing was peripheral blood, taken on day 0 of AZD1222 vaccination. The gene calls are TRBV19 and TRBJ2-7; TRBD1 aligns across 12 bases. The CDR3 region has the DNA TGTGCCAGTAGTTTTGGGACAGGGGGCAACGAGCAGTACTTC. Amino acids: CASSFGTGGNEQYF.